The T cell receptor (beta chain) under discussion was sequenced for a study of early T cells in non-severe SARS-CoV-2 infection (dated by TCRdb to the early 2020s). Looking at the study overall: Because TCR sequencing relied on bulk RNA taken from unsorted whole blood, pairing of alpha and beta chains was not possible. The full study reports these points: VDJdb matching was skewed toward anti-spike CD8 responses, so virus-specific expansions were likely underestimated and private and CD4 specificities were missed.

Library construction relied on 5' RACE. Sequencing instrument: NextSeq 500. In the TCR library protocol, unique molecular identifiers were attached to individual cDNA molecules to correct for PCR bias and sequencing error. Both TCR alpha and beta chains were sequenced, and tight co-correlation was observed between alpha and beta sequence abundances in each sample. On the authors' methods: V gene, J gene and CDR3 annotation of TCR sequences was performed with Decombinator V4. Expanded TCRs were defined as changing significantly between any two time points under a Poisson model with p below 0.0001. TCR abundances were normalised to the total number of TCRs sequenced per sample and were expressed as counts per million. MAIT TCRs were defined by TRAV1-2 paired with TRAJ12, TRAJ20 or TRAJ33, and iNKT TCRs by TRAV10 paired with TRAJ18. A search of VDJdb, accessed on 1 November 2021, was run for TCRs annotated to CMV, EBV and SARS-CoV-2, with TCRs annotated for multiple antigens excluded. TCRdb reran the public reads through fastp at Q25 and MiXCR, keeping productive beta chains. A single entry per CDR3 protein holds the most common genes and DNA from its merged rows. The V and J calls and clone size are TCRdb's, not the authors'. This sample has about 71,000 distinct CDR3 sequences in its table, and roughly an eighth of those were observed once. The ten largest account for over 13% of the sample.

Trimming accounts for 6 bases at V and 2 bases at J, while the number of junction bases matched to no gene is 7. From the germline V gene, CDR1 is SQVTM and CDR2 is ANQGSEA. From the cysteine through the phenylalanine, the CDR3 covers 14 amino acids. The CDR3 DNA has 42 bases and is translated from base 1. Concerning this clonotype: Its target antigen remains unknown. Base qualities are missing; no much larger clone stands one base away.

The study was a case-control design nested within a healthcare worker cohort in London, UK, with weekly nasopharyngeal swab PCR tests and blood sampling. Healthcare workers were recruited during the week of the UK lockdown, between 23 and 31 March 2020, and followed weekly for up to 16 weeks. The TCR comes from an adult who was a healthcare worker with PCR-confirmed SARS-CoV-2 infection or an uninfected control (not recorded which). The sequencing sample was made of whole blood. The rearrangement joined TRBV29-1 to TRBJ2-1, and 7 bases in between align with TRBD2. This receptor carries the CDR3 CSVATSAAYNEQFF. The DNA sequence is given as TGCAGCGTGGCCACTAGCGCTGCCTACAATGAGCAGTTCTTC.